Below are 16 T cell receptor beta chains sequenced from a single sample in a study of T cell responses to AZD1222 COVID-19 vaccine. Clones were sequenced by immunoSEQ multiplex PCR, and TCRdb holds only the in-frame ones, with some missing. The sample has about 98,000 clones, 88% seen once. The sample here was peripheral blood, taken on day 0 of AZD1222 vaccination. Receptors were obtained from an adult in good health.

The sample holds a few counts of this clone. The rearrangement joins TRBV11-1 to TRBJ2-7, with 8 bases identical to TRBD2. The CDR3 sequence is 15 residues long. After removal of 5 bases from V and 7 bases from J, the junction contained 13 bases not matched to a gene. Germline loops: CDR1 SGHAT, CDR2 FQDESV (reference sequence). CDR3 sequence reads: CASSRMGLAGFEQYF. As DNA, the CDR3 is TGTGCCAGCAGCCGAATGGGGCTAGCGGGTTTTGAGCAGTACTTC.

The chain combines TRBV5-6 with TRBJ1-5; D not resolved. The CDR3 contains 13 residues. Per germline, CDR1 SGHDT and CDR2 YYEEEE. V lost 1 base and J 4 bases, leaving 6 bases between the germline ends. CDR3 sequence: CASSLRRNQPQHF. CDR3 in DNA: TGTGCCAGCAGCTTGCGGAGGAATCAGCCCCAGCATTTT.

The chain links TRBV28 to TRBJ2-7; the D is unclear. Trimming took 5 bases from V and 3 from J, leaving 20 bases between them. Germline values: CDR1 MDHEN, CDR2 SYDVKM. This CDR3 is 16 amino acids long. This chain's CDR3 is CASSLPSERFYYEQYF. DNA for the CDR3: TGTGCCAGCAGTCTCCCTTCGGAGAGGTTTTACTACGAGCAGTACTTC.

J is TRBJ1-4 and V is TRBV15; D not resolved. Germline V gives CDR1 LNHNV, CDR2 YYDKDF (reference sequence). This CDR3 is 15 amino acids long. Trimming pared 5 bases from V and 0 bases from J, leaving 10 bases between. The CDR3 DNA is TGTGCCACCAGCGCGATCGAGACAACTAATGAAAAACTGTTTTTT. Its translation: CATSAIETTNEKLFF.

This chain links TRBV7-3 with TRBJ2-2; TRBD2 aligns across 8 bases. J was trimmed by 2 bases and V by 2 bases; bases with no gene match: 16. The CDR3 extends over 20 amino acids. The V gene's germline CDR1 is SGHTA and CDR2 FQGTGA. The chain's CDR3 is CASSLFSSGQVTLNTGELFF. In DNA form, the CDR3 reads TGTGCCAGCAGCTTATTTTCTAGCGGGCAAGTTACTTTAAACACCGGGGAGCTGTTTTTT.

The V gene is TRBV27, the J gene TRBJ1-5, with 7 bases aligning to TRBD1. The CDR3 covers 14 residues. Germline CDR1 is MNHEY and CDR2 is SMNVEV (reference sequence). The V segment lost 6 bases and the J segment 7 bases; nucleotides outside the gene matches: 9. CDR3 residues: CASSSGGTRQPQHF. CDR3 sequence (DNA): TGTGCCAGCAGCTCAGGGGGAACGCGCCAGCCCCAGCATTTT.

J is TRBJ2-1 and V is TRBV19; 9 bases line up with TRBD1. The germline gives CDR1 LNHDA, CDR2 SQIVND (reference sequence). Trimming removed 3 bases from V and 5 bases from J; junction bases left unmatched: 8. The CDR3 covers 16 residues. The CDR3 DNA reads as TGTGCCAGTAGTATCCGAACACAGGGGGCGAACAATGAGCAGTTCTTC. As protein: CASSIRTQGANNEQFF.

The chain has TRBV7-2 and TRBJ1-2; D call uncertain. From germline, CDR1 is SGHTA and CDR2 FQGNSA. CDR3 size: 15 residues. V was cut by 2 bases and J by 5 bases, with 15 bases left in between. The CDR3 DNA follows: TGTGCCAGCAGCTTAAATCCCGGGTTTGGGTATGGCTACACCTTC. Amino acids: CASSLNPGFGYGYTF.

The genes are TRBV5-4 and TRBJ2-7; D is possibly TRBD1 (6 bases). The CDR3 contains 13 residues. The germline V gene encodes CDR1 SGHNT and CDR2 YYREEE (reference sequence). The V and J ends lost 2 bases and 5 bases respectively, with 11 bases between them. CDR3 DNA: TGTGCCAGCAGCTTAAACAGGGCCCACGAGCAGTACTTC. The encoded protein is CASSLNRAHEQYF.

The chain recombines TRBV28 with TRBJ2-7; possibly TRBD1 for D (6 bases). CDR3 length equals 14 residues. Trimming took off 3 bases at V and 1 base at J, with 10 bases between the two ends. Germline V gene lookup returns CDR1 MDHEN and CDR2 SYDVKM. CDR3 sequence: CASSLVGQSYEQYF. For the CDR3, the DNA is TGTGCCAGCAGTTTGGTTGGACAGTCCTACGAGCAGTACTTC.

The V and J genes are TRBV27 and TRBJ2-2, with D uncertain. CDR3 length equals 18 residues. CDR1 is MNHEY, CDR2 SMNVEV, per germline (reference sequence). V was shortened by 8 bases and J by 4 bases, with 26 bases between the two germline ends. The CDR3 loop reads CASLSRVAQGLGTGELFF. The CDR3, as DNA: TGTGCCAGCCTCTCTCGGGTAGCTCAAGGTTTGGGCACCGGGGAGCTGTTTTTT.

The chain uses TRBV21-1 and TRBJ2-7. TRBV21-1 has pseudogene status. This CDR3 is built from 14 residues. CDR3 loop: CASSKQSSSYEQYF. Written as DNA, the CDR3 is TGTGCCAGCAGCAAACAGAGTAGCTCCTACGAGCAGTACTTC.

The chain's CDR3 is CASSTRDRGYDGYTF. DNA for the CDR3: TGTGCCAGCAGCACCCGGGACAGGGGGTATGATGGCTACACCTTC. The chain employs TRBV7-8 and TRBJ1-2, with 11 bases matching TRBD1. CDR1 is SGHVS and CDR2 is FQNEAQ in the germline V gene. The CDR3 is 15 residues long. V trimming: 5 bases; J trimming: 6 bases; junction bases outside the gene matches: 8.

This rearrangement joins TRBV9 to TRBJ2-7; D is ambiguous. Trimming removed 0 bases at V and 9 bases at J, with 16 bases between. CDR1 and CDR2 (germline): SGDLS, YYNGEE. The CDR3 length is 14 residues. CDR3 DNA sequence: TGTGCCAGCAGCGTAGACCCCTTGAGTGGACCGCAGTACTTC. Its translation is CASSVDPLSGPQYF.

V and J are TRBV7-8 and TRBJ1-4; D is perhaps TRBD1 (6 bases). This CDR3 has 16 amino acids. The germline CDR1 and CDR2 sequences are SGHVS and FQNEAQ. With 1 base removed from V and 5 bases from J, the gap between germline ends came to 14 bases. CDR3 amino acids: CASSLGQGQGNEKLFF. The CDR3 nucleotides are TGTGCCAGCAGCTTAGGTCAGGGGCAGGGGAATGAAAAACTGTTTTTT.

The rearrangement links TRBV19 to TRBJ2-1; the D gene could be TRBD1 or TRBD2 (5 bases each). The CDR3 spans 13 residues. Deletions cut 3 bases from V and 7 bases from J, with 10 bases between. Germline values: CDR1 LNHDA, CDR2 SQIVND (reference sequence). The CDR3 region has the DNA TGTGCCAGTAGTATGGGGGAAAGTAATGAGCAGTTCTTC. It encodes CASSMGESNEQFF.